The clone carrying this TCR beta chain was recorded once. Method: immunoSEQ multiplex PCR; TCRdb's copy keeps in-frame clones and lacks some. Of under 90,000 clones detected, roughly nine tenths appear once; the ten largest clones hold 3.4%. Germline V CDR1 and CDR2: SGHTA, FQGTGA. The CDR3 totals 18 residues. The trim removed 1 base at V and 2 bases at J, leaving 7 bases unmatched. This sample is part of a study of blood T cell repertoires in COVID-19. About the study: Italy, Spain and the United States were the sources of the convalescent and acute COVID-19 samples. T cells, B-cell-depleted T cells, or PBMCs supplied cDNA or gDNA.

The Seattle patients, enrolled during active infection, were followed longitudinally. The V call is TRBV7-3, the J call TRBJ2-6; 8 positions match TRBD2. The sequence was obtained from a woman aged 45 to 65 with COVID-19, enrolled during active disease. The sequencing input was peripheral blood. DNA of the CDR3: TGTGCCAGCAGCTTAAGAGGACTAGCAATGCCTGGGGCCAACGTCCTGACTTTC. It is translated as CASSLRGLAMPGANVLTF.